The TCR beta chain under discussion was sequenced for a study of T cell responses to AZD1222 COVID-19 vaccine. Here immunoSEQ multiplex PCR was the method, and the copy in TCRdb shows in-frame clones only, minus some. This table has roughly 98,000 clones, 85% to 90% appearing once. V was clipped by 6 bases and J by 0 bases, with 6 bases between them. Germline CDR1 and CDR2: LGHDT and YNNKEL (reference sequence). The CDR3 has 13 amino acids. The chain uses TRBV3-1 (or the pseudogene TRBV3-2) and TRBJ1-3; D is undetermined. This clonotype was obtained from an adult who received the AZD1222 COVID-19 vaccine. The material sequenced was peripheral blood, taken 28 days after the second AZD1222 dose. CDR3 residues: CASSGSSGNTIYF. CDR3 in DNA: TGTGCCAGCAGTGGTAGCTCTGGAAACACCATATATTTT.